This T cell receptor (beta chain) was sequenced during a study of T-cell memory formation after mild COVID-19. General study results and limits: The pre-infection memory compartment contained some responding clones, suggesting cross-reactive memory joined.

V was clipped by 4 bases and J by 4 bases, with 14 bases between them. From germline, CDR1 is GTSNPN and CDR2 SVGIG (reference sequence). The CDR3 consists of 14 residues. Via MiXCR, TCRdb re-called the 5' RACE reads, giving one row per CDR3 protein. This table holds about 350,000 distinct CDR3 sequences, about 15% found once. A word on this clonotype: The target antigen is unknown.

The chain links TRBV30 to TRBJ2-1, with D tentatively TRBD1 (5 bases). The sequencing sample was made of PBMCs or a T cell subset sorted from them (not recorded which). The receptor was isolated from a man aged 18 to 30 who had mild COVID-19 (a few samples of this study predate the infection). Cell type and time point are not known. CDR3 sequence reads: CAWTRRGGYNEQFF. The CDR3 bases are TGTGCCTGGACTAGAAGGGGCGGATACAATGAGCAGTTCTTC.